Below, 3 T cell receptor beta chains from the same sample are listed, as sequenced in a study of blood T cell repertoires in COVID-19 (TCRdb year 2020). The library was built by means of the immunoSEQ multiplex PCR assay. In TCRdb, the immuneACCESS table is reduced to in-frame sequences with V and J assigned. These tables do not hold every clone; where another copy was compared, an unresolved V gene accounts for under half, and the others remain unexplained. Recorded for this sample are 90,000 to 120,000 clones; roughly 83% of them occurred a single time. The ten most abundant clones make up about 4% of the sample. Material: peripheral blood. The origin of the receptors is a human donor in a cohort sampled during active COVID-19.

The chain carries TRBV7-9 and TRBJ2-1; TRBD1 agrees at 7 bases. The CDR3 extends over 16 amino acids. Per germline, CDR1 SEHNR and CDR2 FQNEAQ (reference sequence). V was clipped by 1 base and J by 4 bases; unmatched bases: 7. CDR3 amino acids: CASSLVLGDRYNEQFF. DNA of the CDR3: TGTGCCAGCAGCTTAGTCTTAGGGGACAGATACAATGAGCAGTTCTTC.

The chain carries TRBV19 and TRBJ1-1, with 12 bases fitting TRBD1. The junction had 6 bases not matched to a gene; V was cut back by 3 bases and J by 4 bases. The CDR3 is 16 residues long. The germline V gene has CDR1 LNHDA and CDR2 SQIVND (reference sequence). CDR3 residues: CASSIGTGGWGTEAFF. The CDR3, as DNA: TGTGCCAGTAGTATTGGGACAGGGGGCTGGGGCACTGAAGCTTTCTTT.

The CDR3 reads CASSLAPSGRAWGGQETQYF. The CDR3 region has the DNA TGTGCCAGCAGCTTAGCCCCTAGCGGGAGGGCCTGGGGTGGACAAGAGACCCAGTACTTC. The chain carries TRBV7-2 and TRBJ2-5; 12 nucleotides match TRBD2. V dropped 0 bases and J dropped 2; count of bases not matched to a gene: 13. The germline V gene has CDR1 SGHTA and CDR2 FQGNSA. This CDR3 has 20 residues. Complete variable domain (other parts from reference TRBV7-2 and TRBJ2-5): GAGVSQSPSNKVTEKGKDVELRCDPISGHTALYWYRQSLGQGLEFLIYFQGNSAPDKSGLPSDRFSAERTGGSVSTLTIQRTQQEDSAVYLCASSLAPSGRAWGGQETQYFGPGTRLLVL.